The 19 T cell receptor beta chains below come from one sample, sequenced in a study of human T cells and chemical hapten exposure. Described time point: patch test 1, 2 weeks after DPC sensitization. Treatment indicated: therapeutic diphenylcyclopropenone sensitization with weekly scalp DPC. From the RACE reads, TCRdb called clonotypes with MiXCR, one entry per CDR3 protein. Of tens of thousands of distinct CDR3 sequences in the sample, 30% to 35% were seen once. The specimen comprised whole blood, sampled in connection with sensitization to the hapten diphenylcyclopropenone (DPC). Receptors originate from a man in his forties with alopecia areata. Some clones in this sample may be carry-over from other donors' samples.

This clonotype is deemed medium-sized. This chain uses TRBV27 with TRBJ1-5; D unresolved. Trimming shortened V by 6 bases and J by 3 bases, and 6 bases separated the two germline ends. The CDR3 spans 12 residues. Germline V gene lookup returns CDR1 MNHEY and CDR2 SMNVEV (reference sequence). The CDR3 sequence: CASRRPNQPQHF. The CDR3 nucleotides are TGTGCCAGCAGACGACCCAATCAGCCCCAGCATTTT.

Judged by abundance, this clonotype is medium-sized. The chain carries TRBV6-4 and TRBJ2-2; TRBD2 is a possible D gene (5 bases). V was pared by 0 bases and J by 3 bases, with 5 bases between. Germline CDR1 is MRHNA and CDR2 is SNTAGT. The CDR3 runs 14 residues. CDR3 amino acids: CASSDSRDTGELFF. CDR3 DNA: TGTGCCAGCAGTGACTCGCGGGACACCGGGGAGCTGTTTTTT.

The CDR3 loop is CASSLVGPDTQYF. In nucleotides, the CDR3 is TGTGCCAGCAGTTTAGTAGGCCCAGATACGCAGTATTTT. J is TRBJ2-3 and V is TRBV12-3 or TRBV12-4; D gene uncertain. Trimming left V 1 base short and J 4 bases short, with 6 bases between. The CDR3 contains 13 residues.

This clonotype was seen a single time. This chain joins TRBV28 and TRBJ2-3; 11 bases line up with TRBD1. The CDR3 spans 15 residues. V trimming: 1 base; J trimming: 4 bases; junction bases outside the gene matches: 1. CDR1 MDHEN and CDR2 SYDVKM come from the germline V gene. This CDR3 reads CASSLSGQGADTQYF. As DNA, the CDR3 is TGTGCCAGCAGTTTATCGGGACAGGGGGCAGATACGCAGTATTTT. Full variable domain (rest looked up from reference TRBV28 and TRBJ2-3): DVKVTQSSRYLVKRTGEKVFLECVQDMDHENMFWYRQDPGLGLRLIYFSYDVKMKEKGDIPEGYSVSREKKERFSLILESASTNQTSMYLCASSLSGQGADTQYFGPGTRLTVL.

This clonotype was found a few times. The chain joins TRBV20-1 to TRBJ2-7; D unresolved. The CDR3 is 12 amino acids. Per the germline V gene, CDR1 is DFQATT and CDR2 is SNEGSKA (reference sequence). The V and J ends lost 5 bases and 3 bases respectively, with 11 bases between them. CDR3 coding DNA: TGCAGTGCTCCCGACCCGTTCTACGAGCAGTACTTC. Protein: CSAPDPFYEQYF.

This chain joins TRBV20-1 and TRBJ2-7, with D perhaps matching TRBD1 (5 bases). The germline V gene has CDR1 DFQATT and CDR2 SNEGSKA (reference sequence). Deletions cut 7 bases from V and 1 base from J, with 11 bases between. The CDR3 is 12 amino acids. CDR3 nucleotide sequence: TGCAGTGGCAGGGATTTATCCTACGAGCAGTACTTC. Amino acids: CSGRDLSYEQYF.

The chain combines TRBV11-1 with TRBJ1-4; D ambiguous. Trimming removed 3 bases at V and 3 bases at J, with 8 bases between. Germline V lookup: CDR1 SGHAT, CDR2 FQDESV (reference sequence). The CDR3 contains 14 residues. The CDR3 sequence: CASSFPGSNEKLFF. In nucleotides, the CDR3 is TGTGCCAGCAGCTTCCCCGGATCTAATGAAAAACTGTTTTTT.

The rearrangement links TRBV20-1 to TRBJ2-1; no clear D gene. Trimming removed 1 base at V and 0 bases at J, with 7 bases between. Germline V gene sequence: CDR1 DFQATT, CDR2 SNEGSKA (reference sequence). The CDR3 is 14 residues long. The CDR3 region is CSARGGFSYNEQFF. CDR3 nucleotides: TGCAGTGCTAGAGGCGGATTCTCCTACAATGAGCAGTTCTTC.

The rearrangement links TRBV12-3 or TRBV12-4 to TRBJ2-1, with D perhaps TRBD1 (5 bases). V was shortened by 3 bases and J by 6 bases, with 15 bases between the two germline ends. The CDR3 extends over 15 amino acids. This chain's CDR3 is CASSFYIQAVNEQFF. In DNA form, the CDR3 reads TGTGCCAGCAGTTTTTATATACAGGCGGTCAATGAGCAGTTCTTC.

This clonotype was seen a handful of times. This chain uses TRBV29-1 with TRBJ2-3, with D perhaps TRBD1 (6 bases). Trimming took off 2 bases at V and 0 bases at J, with 9 bases between the two ends. Per germline, CDR1 SQVTM and CDR2 ANQGSEA. The CDR3 covers 14 residues. CDR3 nucleotides: TGCAGCGTTGAAAGACAGGCCAGCACAGATACGCAGTATTTT. Translating gives CSVERQASTDTQYF.

J is TRBJ2-1 and V is TRBV20-1; possible D gene TRBD2, 5 bases. CDR1 and CDR2 from the germline V gene are DFQATT and SNEGSKA (reference sequence). The CDR3 consists of 14 residues. V gave up 1 base and J gave up 0 bases, with 7 bases separating them. The CDR3 spells CSARAGISYNEQFF. In DNA form, the CDR3 reads TGCAGTGCTAGAGCGGGAATCTCCTACAATGAGCAGTTCTTC.

V is TRBV7-9 and J is TRBJ2-5, with 9 positions matching TRBD2. Germline CDR1 is SEHNR and CDR2 is FQNEAQ (reference sequence). The ends lost 3 bases at V and 0 bases at J; junction bases unmatched: 5. The CDR3 is 16 residues long. The CDR3 is CASSLTSGQYQETQYF. The CDR3 coding sequence is TGTGCCAGCAGCTTGACTAGCGGCCAATACCAAGAGACCCAGTACTTC.

The chain couples TRBV6-5 to TRBJ2-7; TRBD2 matches 7 bases. The CDR3 sequence is 18 residues long. In germline, CDR1 is MNHEY, CDR2 SVGAGI. V lost 0 bases to trimming and J lost 2 bases; unmatched junction nucleotides: 13. The CDR3 region has the DNA TGTGCCAGCAGTTACTCGAAGGTCGGGGGGTTTGTTCCCTACGAGCAGTACTTC. It codes for CASSYSKVGGFVPYEQYF.

This chain joins TRBV20-1 and TRBJ2-1; 10 bases map to TRBD2. The trim removed 4 bases at V and 9 bases at J, leaving 15 bases unmatched. The CDR3 loop spans 16 amino acids. The germline V gene encodes CDR1 DFQATT and CDR2 SNEGSKA (reference sequence). CDR3 in amino acids: CSAIPYLLAGPAEQFF. Here the CDR3 DNA reads TGCAGTGCTATCCCCTATTTACTAGCGGGACCAGCTGAGCAGTTCTTC.

V usage is TRBV28 and J usage is TRBJ1-5; TRBD1 aligns across 10 bases. Looked up from germline, CDR1 is MDHEN and CDR2 is SYDVKM. With 5 bases clipped from V and 6 bases from J, the junction kept 4 bases outside the gene matches. The CDR3 loop spans 14 amino acids. This CDR3 reads CASSVGQGGQPQHF. CDR3 DNA: TGTGCCAGCAGTGTCGGACAGGGGGGTCAGCCCCAGCATTTT.

The rearrangement uses TRBV20-1 and TRBJ2-1; 11 positions agree with TRBD2. This CDR3 is built from 14 residues. CDR1 is DFQATT and CDR2 is SNEGSKA in the germline V gene (reference sequence). Trimming took 5 bases from V and 7 from J; bases not matched to a gene: 7. The CDR3 DNA is TGCAGTGCTCCCGGGACTAGCGGATATAATGAGCAGTTCTTC. It yields the protein CSAPGTSGYNEQFF.

This clonotype was counted between two and nine times. V is TRBV28 and J is TRBJ2-1; 9 nucleotides match TRBD1. The CDR3 has 16 residues. CDR1 MDHEN and CDR2 SYDVKM come from the germline V gene. Germline trimming cut 5 bases from V and 3 bases from J; bases unmatched to any gene: 8. CDR3 loop: CASSPLSDRGYNEQFF. The CDR3 DNA follows: TGTGCCAGCAGTCCCCTCTCGGACAGGGGCTACAATGAGCAGTTCTTC.

The rearrangement uses TRBV5-1 and TRBJ2-1; 7 bases fit TRBD2. The CDR3 runs 18 residues. V gave up 4 bases and J gave up 2 bases; unmatched junction bases: 15. From germline, CDR1 is SGHRS and CDR2 YFSETQ. The CDR3 region has the DNA TGCGCCAGCAGCCTCCTGGGGAGGGCCGAAGTGGCCTACAATGAGCAGTTCTTC. Translation: CASSLLGRAEVAYNEQFF.

The chain couples TRBV4-3 to TRBJ1-4; D call uncertain. V was cut by 1 base and J by 8 bases, with 11 bases left in between. The CDR3 length is 14 residues. Germline lookup yields CDR1 LGHNA and CDR2 YSLEER. CDR3 bases: TGCGCCAGCAGCCAAGGCCTAGGGCGGGAAAAACTGTTTTTT. This translates into CASSQGLGREKLFF.